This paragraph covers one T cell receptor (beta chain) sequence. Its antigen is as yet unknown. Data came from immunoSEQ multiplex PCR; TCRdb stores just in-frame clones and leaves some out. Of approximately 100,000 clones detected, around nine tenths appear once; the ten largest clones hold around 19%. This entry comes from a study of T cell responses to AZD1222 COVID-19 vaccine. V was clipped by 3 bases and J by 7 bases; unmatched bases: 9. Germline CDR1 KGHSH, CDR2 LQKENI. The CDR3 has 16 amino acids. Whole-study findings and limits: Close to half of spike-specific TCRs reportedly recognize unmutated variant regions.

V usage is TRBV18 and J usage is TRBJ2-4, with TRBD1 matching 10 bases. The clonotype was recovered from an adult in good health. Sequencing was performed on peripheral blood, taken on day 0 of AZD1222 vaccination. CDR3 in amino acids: CASSPNRDRGSNIQYF. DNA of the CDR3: TGTGCCAGCTCACCCAACAGGGACAGGGGTTCGAACATTCAGTACTTC. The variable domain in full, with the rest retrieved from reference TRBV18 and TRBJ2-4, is NAGVMQNPRHLVRRRGQEARLRCSPMKGHSHVYWYRQLPEEGLKFMVYLQKENIIDESGMPKERFSAEFPKEGPSILRIQQVVRGDSAAYFCASSPNRDRGSNIQYFGAGTRLSVL.